This T cell receptor (beta chain) was obtained from a study of T cells after yellow fever vaccination. General observations from the study: The booster response re-showed most primary clones: around 96% CD4, 88% CD8. Although the secondary response was weaker, it peaked faster, at day 5 versus 15. Few clonotypes appeared in both CD4 and CD8 compartments.

The authors made TCR cDNA by 5'RACE template switching, adding a universal primer site and UMIs. TCRdb used MiXCR to reprocess the 5' RACE reads, holding one entry per CDR3 protein. Among 250,000 or so distinct CDR3 sequences listed, over 6.5% were seen once. CDR1 and CDR2 from the germline V gene are DFQATT and SNEGSKA (reference sequence). This CDR3 has 15 residues. V was shortened by 0 bases and J by 4 bases, with 13 bases between the two germline ends. Regarding this clonotype: The antigen is undetermined.

The TCR comes from a man younger than 40 who received the YFV17D yellow fever vaccine. The source material was CD4+ T cells sorted from PBMCs, sampled on the day of the yellow fever booster vaccination. This rearrangement joins TRBV20-1 to TRBJ2-1; weak D call: TRBD2 (5 bases). CDR3 nucleotides: TGCAGTGCTAGAGATCTAAGGACTCGGTACAATGAGCAGTTCTTC. Residues: CSARDLRTRYNEQFF.